The TCR beta chain described here comes from a study of identical twins. TCRdb passed the 5' RACE reads through MiXCR, listing each CDR3 protein once. The profile covers about 100,000 distinct CDR3 sequences, with 5.5% to 7% appearing a single time and over 9.5% taken by the ten largest. This clonotype has only a few counts. Its matching antigen is unknown. General study results and limits: Carriage of fewer insertions was seen in abundant cord blood beta clonotypes, whereas memory repertoires showed none. Twin sharing of out-of-frame TCR alpha was underestimated by models in monozygotic pairs.

The CDR3 sequence is 13 residues long. Germline V gene data show CDR1 as LNHDA and CDR2 as SQIVND (reference sequence). The germline V and J ends were trimmed by 5 bases and 1 base, with 8 bases remaining between them. The specimen sequenced was memory T cells sorted from blood. The V gene is TRBV19, the J gene TRBJ1-1; no firm D call. This clonotype was sampled from a woman aged 50 to 60 in good health. CDR3 sequence reads: CASSPPGNTEAFF. The CDR3 nucleotides are TGTGCCAGTAGTCCCCCAGGGAACACTGAAGCTTTCTTT. Full variable domain (rest looked up from reference TRBV19 and TRBJ1-1): DGGITQSPKYLFRKEGQNVTLSCEQNLNHDAMYWYRQDPGQGLRLIYYSQIVNDFQKGDIAEGYSVSREKKESFPLTVTSAQKNPTAFYLCASSPPGNTEAFFGQGTRLTVV.